These 28 T cell receptor beta chains were sequenced from one sample in a study of T cell responses to AZD1222 COVID-19 vaccine. TCRdb's copy holds only in-frame clones and misses some; the assay was immunoSEQ multiplex PCR. The sample shows 86,000 or so clones, approximately 91% of them seen only once. The source was peripheral blood, collected 28 days after the second AZD1222 dose. These receptors were taken from an adult who received the AZD1222 COVID-19 vaccine.

V is TRBV15 and J is TRBJ2-1; weak D call: TRBD2 (5 bases). The germline V gene encodes CDR1 LNHNV and CDR2 YYDKDF (reference sequence). The length of the CDR3 is 19 residues. V was shortened by 0 bases and J by 9 bases, with 27 bases between the two germline ends. CDR3 region: CATSRDGAGVRLAGIEQFF. Here the CDR3 DNA reads TGTGCCACCAGCAGAGATGGAGCTGGGGTACGTCTAGCCGGCATTGAGCAGTTCTTC.

The J gene is TRBJ2-1, the V gene TRBV6-2 or TRBV6-3; the D is unclear. V lost 5 bases and J lost 6, with 5 bases in between. Germline CDR1 reads MNHEY; CDR2 reads SVGEGT. The CDR3 sequence is 11 residues long. The CDR3 sequence is CASSLLNEQFF. As DNA, the CDR3 is TGTGCCAGCAGTCTCCTCAATGAGCAGTTCTTC.

This clone turned up a few times. The CDR3 DNA reads as TGTGCCACCAGCGGGGGTAGCAATCAGCCCCAGCATTTT. This codes for CATSGGSNQPQHF. The J gene is TRBJ1-5, the V gene TRBV15; D is possibly TRBD1 (5 bases). The length of the CDR3 is 13 residues. Trimming shortened V by 5 bases and J by 0 bases, and 5 bases separated the two germline ends. Germline V lookup: CDR1 LNHNV, CDR2 YYDKDF (reference sequence). Variable domain in full (rest from reference TRBV15 and TRBJ1-5): DAMVIQNPRYQVTQFGKPVTLSCSQTLNHNVMYWYQQKSSQAPKLLFHYYDKDFNNEADTPDNFQSRRPNTSFCFLDIRSPGLGDTAMYLCATSGGSNQPQHFGDGTRLSIL.

Concerning this clone itself: The junction differs from germline at one of its ends, possibly a read error. The chain uses TRBV29-1 and TRBJ1-1, with TRBD1 as a possible D gene (5 bases). This CDR3 has 13 amino acids. The germline gives CDR1 SQVTM, CDR2 ANQGSEA. CDR3 DNA: TGCAGCGGGACCATGGGGGGGAACGCTGAAGCTTTCTTT. It specifies CSGTMGGNAEAFF.

This chain links TRBV28 with TRBJ1-2, with 8 nucleotides matching TRBD1. V shed 1 base, J shed 2 bases, and the junction held 6 bases outside the gene matches. The germline gives CDR1 MDHEN, CDR2 SYDVKM. There are 16 residues in the CDR3. The CDR3 DNA sequence: TGTGCCAGCAGTTTATACGTTTACAGGGGGAACTATGGCTACACCTTC. Protein product: CASSLYVYRGNYGYTF.

The rearrangement links TRBV7-8 to TRBJ2-1; perhaps TRBD2 as D (7 bases). Trimming took off 5 bases at V and 8 bases at J, with 13 bases between the two ends. The CDR3 is 13 amino acids. Germline CDR1 reads SGHVS; CDR2 reads FQNEAQ. The CDR3 is CASSRRGGDEQFF. For the CDR3, the DNA is TGTGCCAGCAGCCGAAGGGGGGGAGATGAGCAGTTCTTC.

The chain recombines TRBV6-2 or TRBV6-3 with TRBJ2-1; D possibly corresponds to TRBD2 (5 bases). V lost 5 bases to trimming and J lost 0 bases, with 11 bases between them. The CDR3 consists of 15 residues. Germline assignment: CDR1 MNHEY and CDR2 SVGEGT. CDR3 sequence: CASSLLRGSYNEQFF. CDR3 sequence (DNA): TGTGCCAGCAGTCTCCTTCGGGGCTCCTACAATGAGCAGTTCTTC.

The genes are TRBV4-2 and TRBJ1-6, with D unclear. CDR1 and CDR2 from the germline V gene are LGHNA and YNFKEQ. Trimming cost V 3 bases and J 0 bases, with 3 bases left between them. There are 14 residues in the CDR3. The CDR3 protein is CASSQSSYNSPLHF. CDR3 nucleotides: TGTGCCAGCAGCCAGAGCTCCTATAATTCACCCCTCCACTTT.

The chain carries TRBV11-2 and TRBJ2-1; TRBD2 matches 7 bases. The V gene end was trimmed by 5 bases and the J gene end by 2 bases; junction bases not matched to a gene: 9. The CDR3 is 16 amino acids. Per the germline V gene, CDR1 is SGHAT and CDR2 is FQNNGV. As DNA, the CDR3 is TGTGCCAGCAGCCGCCCCCGGGACTACCCCTACAATGAGCAGTTCTTC. Its protein product is CASSRPRDYPYNEQFF.

The chain links TRBV28 to TRBJ2-7; 14 bases match TRBD2. The CDR3 runs 17 residues. The J segment lost 2 bases and the V segment lost 6 bases, leaving 9 bases of the junction unmatched. CDR1 and CDR2 (germline): MDHEN, SYDVKM. As DNA, the CDR3 is TGTGCCAGCAGGCCTCCGGGACTAGCGGGAGAAGCCTACGAGCAGTACTTC. It is translated as CASRPPGLAGEAYEQYF.

This chain uses TRBV9 with TRBJ1-2; D is possibly TRBD1 (6 bases). The CDR3 length is 16 residues. CDR1 and CDR2 from the germline V gene are SGDLS and YYNGEE. With 0 bases removed from V and 4 bases from J, the gap between germline ends came to 16 bases. CDR3 DNA: TGTGCCAGCAGCGTAGAGCCCCCAGGGGATGCCTATGGCTACACCTTC. It encodes CASSVEPPGDAYGYTF.

This chain links TRBV5-4 with TRBJ1-6; 11 nucleotides align to TRBD1. The germline V gene has CDR1 SGHNT and CDR2 YYREEE (reference sequence). With 7 bases clipped from V and 7 bases from J, the junction kept 7 bases outside the gene matches. The length of the CDR3 is 15 residues. In nucleotides, the CDR3 is TGTGCCAGCCACCTAGGACAGGGGGCAAATTCACCCCTCCACTTT. Translated, it gives CASHLGQGANSPLHF.

This sequence joins TRBV19 and TRBJ1-5; D perhaps matches TRBD1 (5 bases). CDR1 and CDR2 from the germline V gene are LNHDA and SQIVND (reference sequence). V was pared by 7 bases and J by 0 bases, with 10 bases between. This CDR3 spans 14 amino acids. The CDR3 nucleotides read TGTGCCAGTACCCCGACAGATAGCAATCAGCCCCAGCATTTT. It specifies CASTPTDSNQPQHF.

The chain carries TRBV2 and TRBJ2-1; the match to TRBD2 covers 9 bases. The V gene end was trimmed by 6 bases and the J gene end by 6 bases; junction bases not matched to a gene: 9. CDR3 length: 15 residues. Germline CDR1 is SNHLY and CDR2 is FYNNEI. Written as DNA, the CDR3 is TGTGCCAGCAGAGATGGGACTAGCCGCAGCAATGAGCAGTTCTTC. Protein: CASRDGTSRSNEQFF.

The chain is built from TRBV18 and TRBJ1-2; no firm D call. Trimming took off 2 bases at V and 2 bases at J, with 15 bases between the two ends. The length of the CDR3 is 16 residues. CDR1 is KGHSH and CDR2 is LQKENI in the germline V gene. The CDR3 is CASSPTLEGLNYGYTF. The CDR3, as DNA: TGTGCCAGCTCACCAACCCTAGAAGGGCTCAACTATGGCTACACCTTC.

This clone was seen once. The chain recombines TRBV4-2 with TRBJ2-7; D call uncertain. The V gene's germline CDR1 is LGHNA and CDR2 YNFKEQ. CDR3 length: 16 residues. V lost 0 bases and J 4 bases, leaving 16 bases between the germline ends. This CDR3 reads CASSQDILQEYYEQYF. The CDR3, as DNA: TGTGCCAGCAGCCAAGATATCCTCCAGGAGTATTACGAGCAGTACTTC.

V usage is TRBV4-1 and J usage is TRBJ1-1, with D uncertain. Germline CDR1 MGHRA, CDR2 YSYEKL. The CDR3 runs to 13 residues. V gave up 3 bases and J gave up 4 bases, with 9 bases separating them. The CDR3 spells CASSQTRSTEAFF. CDR3 DNA: TGCGCCAGCAGCCAGACGCGTAGCACTGAAGCTTTCTTT.

The rearrangement links TRBV3-1 (or the pseudogene TRBV3-2) to TRBJ2-3; 7 bases are shared with TRBD2. The CDR3 extends over 16 amino acids. Germline V lookup: CDR1 LGHDT, CDR2 YNNKEL (reference sequence). V gave up 1 base and J gave up 3 bases; unmatched junction bases: 7. The CDR3 sequence: CASSQVRGGSTDTQYF. CDR3 bases: TGTGCCAGCAGCCAAGTGCGGGGCGGGAGTACAGATACGCAGTATTTT.

J is TRBJ2-5 and V is TRBV6-5; TRBD2 matches 9 bases. The CDR3 runs to 16 residues. The junction had 8 bases not matched to a gene; V was cut back by 1 base and J by 5 bases. Germline CDR1 MNHEY, CDR2 SVGAGI. This CDR3 reads CASSYLAGGPRETQYF. The CDR3 DNA is TGTGCCAGCAGTTACTTGGCGGGAGGGCCGCGGGAGACCCAGTACTTC.

This clone appeared once. The CDR3 region is CASSQGRGGFNYGYTF. The CDR3 bases are TGTGCCAGCAGCCAGGGACGGGGAGGCTTTAACTATGGCTACACCTTC. The V and J genes are TRBV11-1 and TRBJ1-2; a possible D gene is TRBD1 (5 bases). This CDR3 is built from 16 residues. Germline CDR1 and CDR2: SGHAT and FQDESV (reference sequence). The V end was cut by 5 bases, the J end by 1 base, with 17 bases between.

This chain connects TRBV12-5 to TRBJ1-5, with a weak D call TRBD1 (5 bases). The CDR3 length is 13 residues. Looked up from germline, CDR1 is LGHNT and CDR2 is FRNRAP. V was cut by 1 base and J by 7 bases, with 8 bases left in between. CDR3 sequence reads: CASGLGGTQPQHF. CDR3 nucleotides: TGTGCTAGTGGTTTGGGGGGGACCCAGCCCCAGCATTTT. The entire variable domain, with the rest obtained from reference TRBV12-5 and TRBJ1-5, is as follows: DARVTQTPRHKVTEMGQEVTMRCQPILGHNTVFWYRQTMMQGLELLAYFRNRAPLDDSGMPKDRFSAEMPDATLATLKIQPSEPRDSAVYFCASGLGGTQPQHFGDGTRLSIL.

CDR3 amino acids: CASSLGAGDNEQFF. CDR3 sequence (DNA): TGTGCCAGCAGCTTAGGGGCAGGGGACAATGAGCAGTTCTTC. The chain recombines TRBV7-2 with TRBJ2-1; possible D gene TRBD1, 6 bases. Per germline, CDR1 SGHTA and CDR2 FQGNSA. Trimming took 1 base from V and 5 from J, leaving 9 bases between them. This CDR3 is 14 amino acids long.

This chain links TRBV5-4 with TRBJ2-1, with D unresolved. Looked up from germline, CDR1 is SGHNT and CDR2 is YYREEE (reference sequence). This CDR3 region has 12 residues. Trimming removed 5 bases from V and 2 bases from J, with 5 bases in between. CDR3 loop: CASRATYNEQFF. CDR3 nucleotides: TGTGCCAGCAGGGCCACCTACAATGAGCAGTTCTTC.

This clone has just one count. The chain is built from TRBV7-9 and TRBJ1-2; 7 bases are a match to TRBD1. V shed 4 bases, J shed 7 bases, and the junction held 12 bases outside the gene matches. In germline, CDR1 is SEHNR, CDR2 FQNEAQ (reference sequence). This CDR3 comprises 15 residues. The CDR3 is CASSSTGRRRGGYTF. The CDR3 DNA sequence: TGTGCCAGCAGCTCGACAGGGCGGAGAAGAGGTGGCTACACCTTC. Supplemented by reference TRBV7-9 and TRBJ1-2, the full variable domain reads DTGVSQNPRHKITKRGQNVTFRCDPISEHNRLYWYRQTLGQGPEFLTYFQNEAQLEKSRLLSDRFSAERPKGSFSTLEIQRTEQGDSAMYLCASSSTGRRRGGYTFGSGTRLTVV.

The CDR3 loop reads CATRPGTGLGSYNEQFF. CDR3 bases: TGTGCCACCAGACCCGGGACAGGCCTGGGGTCCTACAATGAGCAGTTCTTC. J is TRBJ2-1 and V is TRBV15; 8 bases align to TRBD1. Germline assignment: CDR1 LNHNV and CDR2 YYDKDF (reference sequence). The ends lost 6 bases at V and 1 base at J; junction bases unmatched: 11. This CDR3 has 17 residues.

This clone was counted a single time. The gene calls are TRBV29-1 and TRBJ1-3; TRBD1 might be the D (5 bases). Trimming took off 7 bases at V and 0 bases at J, with 10 bases between the two ends. There are 13 residues in the CDR3. Germline V gene sequence: CDR1 SQVTM, CDR2 ANQGSEA. The CDR3 DNA reads as TGCAGCGCGACCAGGGACTCTGGAAACACCATATATTTT. It is translated as CSATRDSGNTIYF.

The J gene is TRBJ2-1, the V gene TRBV5-1; no definite D call. V lost 4 bases and J 6 bases, leaving 11 bases between the germline ends. CDR3 length equals 13 residues. The V gene's germline CDR1 is SGHRS and CDR2 YFSETQ. This CDR3 reads CASSQGPGNEQFF. Written as DNA, the CDR3 is TGCGCCAGCAGCCAAGGACCTGGCAATGAGCAGTTCTTC.

The rearrangement joins TRBV4-2 to TRBJ2-3; perhaps TRBD2 as D (5 bases). Germline CDR1 and CDR2: LGHNA and YNFKEQ. V lost 0 bases, J lost 1 base, and 14 bases lay in between. This CDR3 is built from 17 residues. The CDR3 coding sequence is TGTGCCAGCAGCCAAGATGTGGCCGTTAGCGGCACAGATACGCAGTATTTT. Its translation: CASSQDVAVSGTDTQYF.